These 11 T cell receptor beta chains share one sample of origin, sequenced in a study of graft-versus-host responses after intestinal transplantation. Their specific antigens are unknown. Clones were sequenced by immunoSEQ multiplex PCR, and TCRdb holds only the in-frame ones, with some missing. The sample has fewer than 120,000 clones, about 93% seen once; the top ten hold roughly 0.5%. Sequencing was performed on unstimulated CD8+ T cells sorted from spleen or lymph node cells, taken before intestinal transplant. Receptors originate from a human donor who received an intestinal transplant.

V is TRBV5-6 and J is TRBJ1-5, with a possible D match to TRBD1 (6 bases). Germline CDR1 and CDR2: SGHDT and YYEEEE. This CDR3 has 16 amino acids. Trimming pared 4 bases from V and 5 bases from J, leaving 19 bases between. CDR3 DNA sequence: TGTGCCAGCAGCCAGGGCGGTGCGGGGGCTCATCAGCCCCAGCATTTT. This codes for CASSQGGAGAHQPQHF.

V usage is TRBV7-6 and J usage is TRBJ2-7; tentatively, D is TRBD1 or TRBD2 (6 bases each). Per germline, CDR1 SGHVS and CDR2 FNYEAQ. V was shortened by 0 bases and J by 2 bases, with 11 bases between the two germline ends. This CDR3 region has 15 residues. CDR3 DNA sequence: TGTGCCAGCAGCTTAGCGGCAGGGGAGGCCTACGAGCAGTACTTC. Translating it yields CASSLAAGEAYEQYF.

CDR3 bases: TGCAGCGTTGAAGGGGTGGCTAGCGGTAGCACAGATACGCAGTATTTT. This codes for CSVEGVASGSTDTQYF. This rearrangement joins TRBV29-1 to TRBJ2-3; TRBD2 aligns across 7 bases. Losses at the gene ends were 1 base for V and 0 bases for J; bases not matched to a gene: 7. Germline CDR1 SQVTM, CDR2 ANQGSEA. The CDR3 is 16 amino acids.

The V gene is TRBV18, the J gene TRBJ2-5, with 8 bases aligning to TRBD1. Germline lookup yields CDR1 KGHSH and CDR2 LQKENI. This CDR3 has 12 amino acids. Trimming removed 4 bases from V and 11 bases from J; junction bases left unmatched: 6. The CDR3 protein is CASSLQDREQYF. CDR3 sequence (DNA): TGTGCCAGCTCACTCCAGGACAGGGAGCAGTACTTC.

The chain uses TRBV5-8 and TRBJ2-4; D unclear. This CDR3 is built from 15 residues. Per germline, CDR1 SGHTS and CDR2 YDEGEE. Trimming pared 7 bases from V and 0 bases from J, leaving 14 bases between. The DNA for the CDR3 is TGTGCCAGCCAACCGACGGATTTAGCCAAAAACATTCAGTACTTC. Translating gives CASQPTDLAKNIQYF.

This chain links TRBV5-1 with TRBJ1-2; D not certain. V was clipped by 6 bases and J by 4 bases, with 7 bases between them. Germline-derived CDR1 and CDR2 are SGHRS and YFSETQ. This CDR3 comprises 11 residues. Here the CDR3 DNA reads TGCGCCAGCATATCAATCTATGGCTACACCTTC. Its protein is CASISIYGYTF.

This chain links TRBV6-1 with TRBJ2-7, with 10 nucleotides matching TRBD1. V gave up 8 bases and J gave up 6 bases; unmatched junction bases: 1. Per germline, CDR1 MNHNS and CDR2 SASEGT. This CDR3 has 11 amino acids. The CDR3 nucleotides read TGTGCCAGCGGGACAGGGGTCGAGCAGTACTTC. Translation gives CASGTGVEQYF.

The chain joins TRBV5-6 to TRBJ2-7; tentative D call: TRBD1 (6 bases). The CDR3 extends over 16 amino acids. V was cut by 0 bases and J by 0 bases, with 13 bases left in between. Germline CDR1 reads SGHDT; CDR2 reads YYEEEE. The CDR3 nucleotides are TGTGCCAGCAGCTTGGGGGGGCCGGGTAACTCCTACGAGCAGTACTTC. Protein: CASSLGGPGNSYEQYF. Using reference TRBV5-6 and TRBJ2-7 for the parts outside the CDR3, the full variable domain is DAGVTQSPTHLIKTRGQQVTLRCSPKSGHDTVSWYQQALGQGPQFIFQYYEEEERQRGNFPDRFSGHQFPNYSSELNVNALLLGDSALYLCASSLGGPGNSYEQYFGPGTRLTVT.

V usage is TRBV9 and J usage is TRBJ2-1, with a weak D call TRBD2 (6 bases). The germline gives CDR1 SGDLS, CDR2 YYNGEE. The ends were cut back, 0 bases at V and 2 bases at J, with 9 bases in the middle. This CDR3 is 15 amino acids long. The CDR3 DNA sequence: TGTGCCAGCAGCGTAGCGGGAGACCCCTACAATGAGCAGTTCTTC. Its protein is CASSVAGDPYNEQFF.

This clone was counted once. This chain links TRBV27 with TRBJ2-5; TRBD2 might be the D (5 bases). The V end lost 1 base, the J end lost 5 bases, and 11 bases lay between the germline ends. Looked up from germline, CDR1 is MNHEY and CDR2 is SMNVEV (reference sequence). There are 14 residues in the CDR3. CDR3 sequence reads: CASSLFPGGETQYF. In DNA, the CDR3 is TGTGCCAGCAGTTTATTTCCAGGCGGGGAGACCCAGTACTTC.

The V call is TRBV19, the J call TRBJ2-2, with a possible D match to TRBD2 (5 bases). Between the trimmed V and J ends, which lost 2 bases and 7 bases, there was a span of 8 bases. The germline V gene encodes CDR1 LNHDA and CDR2 SQIVND (reference sequence). The CDR3 runs 13 residues. Here the CDR3 DNA reads TGTGCCAGTAGTATACTAGCTGGCGGGGAGCTGTTTTTT. It codes for CASSILAGGELFF.